The rows below give T cell receptor beta chains drawn from one sample of a study of blood T cell repertoires in COVID-19. Using immunoSEQ multiplex PCR, the repertoire was profiled, and TCRdb retains in-frame clones only, with some absent. The table has under 130,000 clones, 82% seen once; the top ten hold approximately 15%. Sequenced sample: peripheral blood. The receptors stem from a woman of 80 years or more with acute or convalescent COVID-19. CDR3s include the opening cysteine and the closing phenylalanine or tryptophan. The D gene is left open where the match is weak. The size field is filled for only some rows; it gives once, few, many or a size class.

clone size	D gene	V gene	J gene	CDR3 protein	CDR3 DNA
-	TRBD1	TRBV30	TRBJ1-2	CAWSKTGNYGYTF	TGTGCCTGGAGTAAGACAGGGAACTATGGCTACACCTTC
-	TRBD2	TRBV7-9	TRBJ2-1	CASSPRLAGSYNEQFF	TGTGCCAGCAGCCCTCGACTAGCGGGAAGTTACAATGAGCAGTTCTTC
few	TRBD1	TRBV5-1	TRBJ1-5	CASSLEGQGNQPQHF	TGCGCCAGCAGCTTGGAGGGACAGGGTAATCAGCCCCAGCATTTT
-	TRBD1	TRBV7-8	TRBJ1-2	CASSLAPTGGYGYTF	TGTGCCAGCAGCTTAGCCCCTACAGGGGGCTATGGCTACACCTTC
-	-	TRBV11-3	TRBJ1-1	CASSFSAPEAFF	TGTGCCAGCAGCTTTAGTGCACCTGAAGCTTTCTTT
-	-	TRBV25-1	TRBJ2-6	CASSEFSAGANVLTF	TGTGCCAGCAGTGAATTCTCCGCTGGGGCCAACGTCCTGACTTTC
-	-	TRBV4-1	TRBJ2-7	CASSQDPGGQYF	TGCGCCAGCAGCCAAGATCCCGGGGGGCAGTACTTC
-	-	TRBV3-1/TRBV3-2	TRBJ1-1	CASSQGGAREAFF	TGTGCCAGCAGCCAAGGGGGAGCCCGAGAAGCTTTCTTT
-	-	TRBV28	TRBJ1-6	CASRRDGDSPLHF	TGTGCCAGCAGGCGGGACGGGGATTCACCCCTCCACTTT
-	TRBD2	TRBV9	TRBJ2-5	CASSGKRTSGRETQYF	TGTGCCAGCAGCGGAAAACGGACTAGCGGGAGAGAGACCCAGTACTTC